These 21 T cell receptor beta chains were all obtained from the same sample, sequenced in a study of OX40 agonist ivuxolimab in advanced cancers. Method: immunoSEQ multiplex PCR; TCRdb's copy keeps in-frame clones and lacks some. The repertoire holds tens of thousands of clones, with around nine tenths as singletons. This specimen consisted of CD4+ or CD8+ T cells sorted from blood, obtained in a trial of the OX40 agonist ivuxolimab. These TCRs come from an adult with an advanced solid tumor such as melanoma, head and neck, liver or kidney cancer.

The V call is TRBV4-1, the J call TRBJ1-1; a possible D gene is TRBD1 (6 bases). CDR3 length: 16 amino acids. The V and J ends lost 4 bases and 7 bases respectively, with 22 bases between them. Germline-derived CDR1 and CDR2 are MGHRA and YSYEKL. The CDR3 loop reads CASSLLDRAFGGEAFF. The CDR3 nucleotides read TGCGCCAGCAGCCTACTGGACAGAGCCTTTGGGGGTGAAGCTTTCTTT.

This clone was recorded only once. The chain uses TRBV5-1 and TRBJ1-2; unclear D gene. The CDR3 is 13 residues long. The germline V gene has CDR1 SGHRS and CDR2 YFSETQ. Trimming cost V 0 bases and J 8 bases, with 11 bases left between them. The CDR3, as DNA: TGCGCCAGCAGCTTGGGGGCAGCGGGAGGCTACACCTTC. This translates into CASSLGAAGGYTF.

This chain uses TRBV11-2 with TRBJ2-5; a weak D match, TRBD2 (6 bases). Germline V lookup: CDR1 SGHAT, CDR2 FQNNGV. The ends were cut back, 1 base at V and 1 base at J, with 7 bases in the middle. CDR3 length equals 14 residues. In DNA, the CDR3 is TGTGCCAGCAGCTTAGGACTAGTCCAAGAGACCCAGTACTTC. Amino acid sequence: CASSLGLVQETQYF. The full variable domain, rest sourced from reference TRBV11-2 and TRBJ2-5, is EAGVAQSPRYKIIEKRQSVAFWCNPISGHATLYWYQQILGQGPKLLIQFQNNGVVDDSQLPKDRFSAERLKGVDSTLKIQPAKLEDSAVYLCASSLGLVQETQYFGPGTRLLVL.

CDR3 amino acids: CASSLGLAGPYEQYF. The CDR3 bases are TGTGCCAGCAGCTTGGGACTAGCGGGGCCCTACGAGCAGTACTTC. The chain links TRBV11-3 to TRBJ2-7, with 13 bases matching TRBD2. This CDR3 is 15 amino acids long. From germline, CDR1 is SGHNT and CDR2 YENEEA. With 3 bases clipped from V and 2 bases from J, the junction kept 1 base outside the gene matches.

This clone has just one count. The chain joins TRBV4-2 to TRBJ2-3; TRBD2 agrees at 10 bases. The CDR3 sequence is 15 residues long. Germline V gives CDR1 LGHNA, CDR2 YNFKEQ. V lost 2 bases and J lost 5; bases outside the gene matches: 4. The CDR3 bases are TGTGCCAGCAGCCAACTAGCGGGAGATTTAGATACGCAGTATTTT. It is translated as CASSQLAGDLDTQYF.

This chain connects TRBV6-5 to TRBJ2-7, with 10 bases lining up with TRBD2. The CDR3 has 13 amino acids. CDR1 is MNHEY and CDR2 is SVGAGI in the germline V gene. The trim removed 11 bases at V and 3 bases at J, leaving 7 bases unmatched. CDR3 in DNA: TGTGCCGCCAGGACTAGCGGACTCTACGAGCAGTACTTC. It codes for CAARTSGLYEQYF.

V usage is TRBV9 and J usage is TRBJ2-2, with D unresolved. Trimming shortened V by 4 bases and J by 0 bases, and 10 bases separated the two germline ends. CDR3 length equals 15 residues. The germline CDR1 and CDR2 sequences are SGDLS and YYNGEE. CDR3 sequence reads: CASSPRTTNTGELFF. The DNA of the CDR3 is TGTGCCAGCAGCCCTCGGACCACGAACACCGGGGAGCTGTTTTTT.

The rearrangement uses TRBV7-8 and TRBJ1-5; D unclear. The V gene's germline CDR1 is SGHVS and CDR2 FQNEAQ. V was trimmed by 5 bases and J by 1 base, leaving 12 bases between them. The CDR3 contains 15 residues. The CDR3 DNA reads TGTGCCAGCAGCCCCCCCCCAGCAAGCAATCAGCCCCAGCATTTT. As protein: CASSPPPASNQPQHF.

This chain joins TRBV9 and TRBJ2-5, with D perhaps assigned TRBD1 or TRBD2 (5 bases each). There are 15 residues in the CDR3. The germline gives CDR1 SGDLS, CDR2 YYNGEE. V lost 0 bases, J lost 5 bases, and 14 bases lay in between. The CDR3 protein is CASSVVLGGSETQYF. For the CDR3, the DNA is TGTGCCAGCAGCGTAGTTCTTGGGGGTTCGGAGACCCAGTACTTC.

This rearrangement joins TRBV7-3 to TRBJ2-2; perhaps TRBD1 as D (5 bases). CDR3 size: 15 residues. V was pared by 5 bases and J by 1 base, with 11 bases between. Germline-derived CDR1 and CDR2 are SGHTA and FQGTGA. The CDR3, as DNA: TGTGCCAGCAGCCCAGGGCTAAAGAACACCGGGGAGCTGTTTTTT. This encodes CASSPGLKNTGELFF. Combining the CDR3 with reference TRBV7-3 and TRBJ2-2 gives the whole variable domain GAGVSQTPSNKVTEKGKYVELRCDPISGHTALYWYRQSLGQGPEFLIYFQGTGAADDSGLPNDRFFAVRPEGSVSTLKIQRTERGDSAVYLCASSPGLKNTGELFFGEGSRLTVL.

This sequence joins TRBV11-3 and TRBJ2-7; TRBD2 is a possible D gene (6 bases). This CDR3 has 15 amino acids. CDR1 and CDR2 from the germline V gene are SGHNT and YENEEA. Deletions cut 1 base from V and 2 bases from J, with 12 bases between. In DNA form, the CDR3 reads TGTGCCAGCAGCTTAGGGCGGGGCGGCACCTACGAGCAGTACTTC. As protein: CASSLGRGGTYEQYF. Looking up the rest from reference TRBV11-3 and TRBJ2-7 gives the full variable domain: EAGVVQSPRYKIIEKKQPVAFWCNPISGHNTLYWYLQNLGQGPELLIRYENEEAVDDSQLPKDRFSAERLKGVDSTLKIQPAELGDSAVYLCASSLGRGGTYEQYFGPGTRLTVT.

DNA for the CDR3: TGCAGCGTAATGGGGCAGGGTGAAAAACTGTTTTTT. Amino acids: CSVMGQGEKLFF. The chain employs TRBV29-1 and TRBJ1-4, with D possibly matching TRBD1 (5 bases). CDR3 length: 12 amino acids. Germline lookup yields CDR1 SQVTM and CDR2 ANQGSEA. V gave up 6 bases and J gave up 7 bases, with 12 bases separating them.

Here the CDR3 reads CASSLDPTSVGEQFF. The CDR3 nucleotides are TGCGCCAGCAGCCTCGACCCGACTAGCGTCGGTGAGCAGTTCTTC. The rearrangement joins TRBV5-1 to TRBJ2-1; TRBD2 matches at 8 bases. There are 15 residues in the CDR3. The germline CDR1 and CDR2 sequences are SGHRS and YFSETQ. J gave up 9 bases and V 4 bases, and 12 bases lay outside the gene matches.

The CDR3 sequence: CASSFPRASMETQYF. The CDR3 DNA reads as TGTGCCAGCAGCTTTCCCCGAGCCTCGATGGAGACCCAGTACTTC. The chain recombines TRBV5-6 with TRBJ2-5; no clear D. CDR1 is SGHDT, CDR2 YYEEEE, per germline. The CDR3 has 15 amino acids. Trimming took 2 bases from V and 5 from J, leaving 16 bases between them.

The V and J genes are TRBV5-1 and TRBJ2-2; D unresolved. The CDR3 consists of 12 residues. In germline, CDR1 is SGHRS, CDR2 YFSETQ. The V end was cut by 2 bases, the J end by 3 bases, with 2 bases between. CDR3 nucleotide sequence: TGCGCCAGCAGCTTCGACACCGGGGAGCTGTTTTTT. Protein product: CASSFDTGELFF.

V usage is TRBV5-4 and J usage is TRBJ1-2, with D perhaps matching TRBD1 (6 bases). Germline CDR1 and CDR2: SGHNT and YYREEE (reference sequence). V gave up 1 base and J gave up 2 bases, with 15 bases separating them. The CDR3 is made up of 16 amino acids. CDR3 protein: CASSLPLGQMNYGYTF. Here the CDR3 DNA reads TGTGCCAGCAGCTTGCCTCTAGGACAGATGAACTATGGCTACACCTTC.

The chain couples TRBV15 to TRBJ2-3; 7 bases align to TRBD2. V was clipped by 4 bases and J by 4 bases; unmatched bases: 5. From germline, CDR1 is LNHNV and CDR2 YYDKDF (reference sequence). CDR3 length: 14 residues. In DNA, the CDR3 is TGTGCCACCAGCACTCGACTAGCCGCAGATACGCAGTATTTT. Translating gives CATSTRLAADTQYF.

The genes are TRBV6-5 and TRBJ2-3; 8 nucleotides match TRBD2. Germline CDR1 reads MNHEY; CDR2 reads SVGAGI. The junction had 10 bases not matched to a gene; V was cut back by 5 bases and J by 6 bases. This CDR3 has 15 amino acids. This CDR3 is CASSRGLGKSDTQYF. The CDR3 coding sequence is TGTGCCAGCAGTAGGGGACTAGGAAAGTCGGATACGCAGTATTTT.

The chain has TRBV7-2 and TRBJ1-5; 8 bases are a match to TRBD1. There are 15 residues in the CDR3. Germline values: CDR1 SGHTA, CDR2 FQGNSA. The junction had 4 bases not matched to a gene; V was cut back by 0 bases and J by 6 bases. The CDR3 region has the DNA TGTGCCAGCAGCTTAGCGGGGACAGGTCGTCAGCCCCAGCATTTT. This sequence encodes CASSLAGTGRQPQHF.

This rearrangement joins TRBV9 to TRBJ2-3; D gene unclear. The V and J ends lost 0 bases and 1 base respectively, with 6 bases between them. This CDR3 spans 14 amino acids. Germline CDR1 and CDR2: SGDLS and YYNGEE. For the CDR3, the DNA is TGTGCCAGCAGCGTAGATCGGGGCACAGATACGCAGTATTTT. Protein sequence: CASSVDRGTDTQYF.

The V and J genes are TRBV11-3 and TRBJ1-1; D may be TRBD1 (5 bases). V was shortened by 5 bases and J by 4 bases, with 14 bases between the two germline ends. The CDR3 extends over 14 amino acids. Per the germline V gene, CDR1 is SGHNT and CDR2 is YENEEA. CDR3 in amino acids: CASSRGSRGTEAFF. The CDR3 coding sequence is TGTGCCAGCAGCCGGGGCTCCCGAGGCACTGAAGCTTTCTTT.